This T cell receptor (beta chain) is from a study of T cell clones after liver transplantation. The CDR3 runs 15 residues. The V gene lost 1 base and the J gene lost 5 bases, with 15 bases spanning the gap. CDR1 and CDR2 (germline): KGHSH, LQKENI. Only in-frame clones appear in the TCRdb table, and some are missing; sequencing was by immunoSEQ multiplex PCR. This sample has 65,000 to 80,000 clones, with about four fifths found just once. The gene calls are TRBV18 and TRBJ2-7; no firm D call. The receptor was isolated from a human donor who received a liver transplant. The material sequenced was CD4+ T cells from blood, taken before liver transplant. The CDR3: CASSPLLGRSDEQYF. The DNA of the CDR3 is TGTGCCAGCTCACCACTCCTAGGGCGCAGCGACGAGCAGTACTTC.